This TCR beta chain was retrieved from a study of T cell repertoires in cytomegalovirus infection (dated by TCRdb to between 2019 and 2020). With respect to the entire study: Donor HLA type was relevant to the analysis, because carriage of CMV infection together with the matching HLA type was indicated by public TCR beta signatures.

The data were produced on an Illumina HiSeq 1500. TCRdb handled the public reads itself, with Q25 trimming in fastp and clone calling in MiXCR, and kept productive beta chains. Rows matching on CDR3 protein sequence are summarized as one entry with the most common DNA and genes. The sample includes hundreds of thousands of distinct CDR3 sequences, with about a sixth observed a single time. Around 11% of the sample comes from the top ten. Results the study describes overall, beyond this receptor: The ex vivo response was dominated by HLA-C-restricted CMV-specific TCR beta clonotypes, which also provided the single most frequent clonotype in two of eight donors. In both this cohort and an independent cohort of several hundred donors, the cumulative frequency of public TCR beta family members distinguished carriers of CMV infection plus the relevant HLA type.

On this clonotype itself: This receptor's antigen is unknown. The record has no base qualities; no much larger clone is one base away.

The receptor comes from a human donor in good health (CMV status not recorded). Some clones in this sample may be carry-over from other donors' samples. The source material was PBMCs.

The nucleotides read TGTGCCAGCTCACCCCGGGCGGGGGGTTACAATGAGCAGTTCTTC. This gives the protein CASSPRAGGYNEQFF. Recombination connected TRBV18 to TRBJ2-1; 8 nucleotides in the junction match TRBD2. V is pruned by 3 bases and J by 4 bases, leaving 5 bases of the junction without a gene match. CDR1 and CDR2 (KGHSH, LQKENI) derive from the germline V gene. The CDR3 contains 15 residues, cysteine and phenylalanine counted. Only the CDR3 region is kept as DNA, spanning 45 bases read in frame from base 1.